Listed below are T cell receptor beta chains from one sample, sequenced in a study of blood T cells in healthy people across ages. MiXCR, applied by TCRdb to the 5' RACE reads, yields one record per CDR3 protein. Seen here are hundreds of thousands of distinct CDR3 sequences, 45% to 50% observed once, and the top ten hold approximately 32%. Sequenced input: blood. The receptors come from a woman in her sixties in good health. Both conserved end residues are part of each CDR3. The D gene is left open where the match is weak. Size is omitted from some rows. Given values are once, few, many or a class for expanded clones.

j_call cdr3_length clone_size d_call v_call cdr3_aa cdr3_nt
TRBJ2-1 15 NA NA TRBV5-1 CASSLIGNSYNEQFF TGCGCCAGCAGCTTGATCGGGAATTCCTACAATGAGCAGTTCTTC
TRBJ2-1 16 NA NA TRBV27 CASSLEGGVRQETQFF TGTGCCAGCAGTTTAGAGGGGGGGGTACGTCAAGAGACCCAGTTCTTC
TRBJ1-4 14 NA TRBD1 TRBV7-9 CASSQGQPNEKLFF TGTGCCAGCAGCCAGGGACAGCCGAATGAAAAACTGTTTTTT
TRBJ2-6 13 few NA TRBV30 CAWRNSGANVLTF TGTGCCTGGAGGAACTCTGGGGCCAACGTCCTGACTTTC
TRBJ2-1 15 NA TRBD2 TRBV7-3 CASSLTSGSWGEQFF TGTGCCAGCAGCTTGACTAGCGGGAGTTGGGGTGAGCAGTTCTTC
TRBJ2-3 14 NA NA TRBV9 CASSATPGSDTQYF TGTGCCAGCAGCGCAACCCCCGGATCAGATACGCAGTATTTT
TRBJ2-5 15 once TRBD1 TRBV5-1 CASSFLGTGEETQYF TGCGCCAGCAGCTTCCTGGGGACAGGGGAGGAGACCCAGTACTTC
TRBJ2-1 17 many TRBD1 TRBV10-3 CAISELRQGGTNNEQFF TGTGCCATCAGCGAACTTAGACAAGGGGGCACGAACAATGAGCAGTTCTTC
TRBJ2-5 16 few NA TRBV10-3 CAISESWQGNGETQYF TGTGCCATCAGTGAGTCTTGGCAGGGGAACGGAGAGACCCAGTACTTC
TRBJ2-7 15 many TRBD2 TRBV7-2 CASSSTSGSGYEQYF TGTGCCAGCAGCTCCACTAGCGGGAGTGGGTATGAGCAGTACTTC
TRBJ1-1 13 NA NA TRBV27 CASSLSSLTEAFF TGTGCCAGCAGTTTATCCTCCCTCACTGAAGCTTTCTTT
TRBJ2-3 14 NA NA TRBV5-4 CASRVGGVTDTQYF TGTGCCAGCAGGGTAGGGGGAGTCACAGATACGCAGTATTTT
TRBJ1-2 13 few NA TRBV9 CASSVGRGYGYTF TGTGCCAGCAGCGTAGGGAGAGGCTATGGCTACACCTTC
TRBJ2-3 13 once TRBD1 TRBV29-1 CSVAGQLTDTQYF TGCAGCGTTGCGGGACAGCTTACAGATACGCAGTATTTT
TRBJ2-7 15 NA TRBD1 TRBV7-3 CASTLDRGTYNEQYF TGTGCCAGCACCCTTGACAGGGGGACCTACAATGAGCAGTACTTC
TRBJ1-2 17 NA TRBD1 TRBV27 CASSLVPTGTPSYGYTF TGTGCCAGCAGTTTAGTCCCGACAGGGACCCCATCCTATGGCTACACCTTC
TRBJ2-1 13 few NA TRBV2 CASSVQGGNEQFF TGTGCCAGCAGTGTACAGGGGGGGAATGAGCAGTTCTTC
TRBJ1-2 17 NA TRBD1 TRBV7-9 CASSLGGTGAVNYGYTF TGTGCCAGCAGCTTAGGAGGGACAGGGGCCGTTAACTATGGCTACACCTTC
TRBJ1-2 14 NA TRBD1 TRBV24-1 CATSDHDRDYGYTF TGTGCCACCAGTGACCATGACAGGGACTATGGCTACACCTTC
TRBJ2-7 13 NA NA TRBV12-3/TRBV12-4 CASSFPAGNEQYF TGTGCCAGCAGTTTCCCCGCGGGAAATGAGCAGTACTTC
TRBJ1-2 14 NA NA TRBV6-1 CASSSRENNYGYTF TGTGCCAGCAGTAGCCGGGAGAATAACTATGGCTACACCTTC
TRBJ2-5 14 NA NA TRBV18 CASSERATQETQYF TGTGCCAGCTCAGAACGGGCAACCCAAGAGACCCAGTACTTC
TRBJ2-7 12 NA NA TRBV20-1 CSLHLTSREQYF TGCAGTCTACACCTTACTTCACGCGAGCAGTACTTC
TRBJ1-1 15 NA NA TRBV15 CATSRDRAGAREAFF TGTGCCACCAGCAGAGATAGGGCAGGAGCCCGTGAAGCTTTCTTT
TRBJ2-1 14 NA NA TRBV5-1 CASSLALSRNEQFF TGCGCCAGCAGCTTGGCCCTCAGCCGTAATGAGCAGTTCTTC
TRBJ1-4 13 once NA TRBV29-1 CSANRGPGEKLFF TGCAGCGCCAACCGGGGGCCAGGTGAAAAACTGTTTTTT
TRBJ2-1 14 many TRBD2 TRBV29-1 CSVIGGRRGNEQFF TGCAGCGTTATTGGCGGGAGGAGAGGCAATGAGCAGTTCTTC
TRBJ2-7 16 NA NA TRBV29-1 CSARLFSQGPTYEQYF TGCAGCGCCCGGCTATTTTCCCAGGGGCCCACCTACGAGCAGTACTTC
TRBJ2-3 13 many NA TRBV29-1 CSVDPGGTDTQYF TGCAGCGTTGATCCGGGGGGCACAGATACGCAGTATTTT